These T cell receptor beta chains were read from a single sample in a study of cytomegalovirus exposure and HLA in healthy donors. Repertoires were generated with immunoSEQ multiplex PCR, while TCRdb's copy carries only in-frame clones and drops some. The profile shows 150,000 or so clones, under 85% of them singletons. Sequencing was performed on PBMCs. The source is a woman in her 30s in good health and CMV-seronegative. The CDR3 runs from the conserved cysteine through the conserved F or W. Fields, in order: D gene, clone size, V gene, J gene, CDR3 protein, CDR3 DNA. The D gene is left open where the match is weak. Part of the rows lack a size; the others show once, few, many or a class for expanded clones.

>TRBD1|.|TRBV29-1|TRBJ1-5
CSVGQAKNQPQHF
TGCAGCGTGGGACAGGCGAAAAATCAGCCCCAGCATTTT
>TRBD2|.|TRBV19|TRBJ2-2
CASSTRRGAGELFF
TGTGCCAGTAGTACCCGACGGGGGGCCGGGGAGCTGTTTTTT
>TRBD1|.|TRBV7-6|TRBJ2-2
CASSHRDSPRELFF
TGTGCCAGCAGCCACCGGGACAGCCCCCGGGAGCTGTTTTTT
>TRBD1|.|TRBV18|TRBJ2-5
CASSPPGQQETQYF
TGTGCCAGCTCACCACCGGGACAGCAAGAGACCCAGTACTTC
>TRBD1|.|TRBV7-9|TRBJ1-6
CASSSTVGGGDSPLHF
TGTGCCAGCAGCTCCACCGTAGGGGGCGGCGATTCACCCCTCCACTTT
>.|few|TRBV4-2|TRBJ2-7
CASSQTEQIAGNSYEQYF
TGTGCCAGCAGCCAAACGGAGCAAATTGCCGGGAACTCCTACGAGCAGTACTTC
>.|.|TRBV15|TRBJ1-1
CATNQGWNTEAFF
TGTGCCACCAACCAGGGGTGGAACACTGAAGCTTTCTTT
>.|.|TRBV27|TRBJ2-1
CASSYGGVSSYNEQFF
TGTGCCAGCAGTTATGGGGGCGTTAGCTCCTACAATGAGCAGTTCTTC
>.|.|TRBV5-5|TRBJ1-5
CASSLVGSPGDQPQHF
TGTGCCAGCAGCTTGGTTGGCTCCCCGGGGGATCAGCCCCAGCATTTT
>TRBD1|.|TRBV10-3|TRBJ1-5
CATMDRVNQPQHF
TGTGCCACCATGGACAGGGTGAATCAGCCCCAGCATTTT
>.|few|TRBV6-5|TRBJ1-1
CASSFGQNTEAFF
TGTGCCAGCAGTTTTGGACAGAACACTGAAGCTTTCTTT
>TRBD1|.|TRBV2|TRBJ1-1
CASRQGVSFTEAFF
TGTGCCAGCAGACAGGGGGTGAGTTTTACTGAAGCTTTCTTT
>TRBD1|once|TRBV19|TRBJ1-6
CASSGTGYNSPLHF
TGTGCCAGTAGTGGGACAGGATATAATTCACCCCTCCACTTT